Sequencing of this T cell receptor (beta chain) was carried out in a study of blood T cell repertoires in COVID-19. Germline V gives CDR1 MNHEY, CDR2 SMNVEV (reference sequence). The length of the CDR3 is 13 residues. V lost 3 bases to trimming and J lost 1 base, with 6 bases between them. Only in-frame clones appear in the TCRdb table, and some are missing; sequencing was by immunoSEQ multiplex PCR. The sample has 260,000 or so clones, 75% to 85% seen once. The sequenced material came from peripheral blood. The sequence derives from a woman between 65 and 79 years old with acute or convalescent COVID-19. This sequence joins TRBV27 and TRBJ1-1; D call uncertain. CDR3 sequence: CASSLRENTEAFF. DNA of the CDR3: TGTGCCAGCAGTTTGAGGGAGAACACTGAAGCTTTCTTT.